One and the same sample provided the 3 T cell receptor beta chains below, sequenced in a study of T cell repertoires in cytomegalovirus infection. TCRdb redid the calling of the reads with MiXCR, one entry per CDR3 protein. The sample records approximately 130,000 distinct CDR3 sequences, 8% to 9% being singletons. Sample: PBMCs. Source of these receptors: a human donor in good health (CMV status not recorded). Some clones in this sample may be carry-over from other donors' samples.

The rearrangement links TRBV5-8 to TRBJ2-3; 8 positions agree with TRBD2. Germline CDR1 reads SGHTS; CDR2 reads YDEGEE. Losses at the gene ends were 3 bases for V and 2 bases for J; bases not matched to a gene: 8. CDR3 length equals 16 residues. The CDR3 coding sequence is TGTGCCAGCAGCTCTGACCTTAGCGGGAACACAGATACGCAGTATTTT. Residues: CASSSDLSGNTDTQYF.

There are many counts of this clonotype. The rearrangement joins TRBV28 to TRBJ1-2; 9 bases line up with TRBD1. The CDR3 contains 16 residues. CDR1 and CDR2 from the germline V gene are MDHEN and SYDVKM. V trimming: 6 bases; J trimming: 2 bases; junction bases outside the gene matches: 10. The CDR3 nucleotides are TGTGCCAGCAGAACAACCCAGACAGGGGGAAACTATGGCTACACCTTC. Translating gives CASRTTQTGGNYGYTF.

Note on this clonotype: Being one base from a much bigger clone, this may be a read error. This chain uses TRBV2 with TRBJ1-5; D unclear. The CDR3 has 13 residues. Germline loops: CDR1 SNHLY, CDR2 FYNNEI. CDR3 DNA: TGTGCCAGCAGTGAAAATAGCAATCAGCCCCAGCTTTTT. The encoded protein is CASSENSNQPQLF.